This TCR beta chain was identified during a study of blood T cell repertoires in COVID-19. Study background: T cells, B-cell-depleted T cells, or PBMCs provided the cDNA or gDNA that served as material.

Assay used: immunoSEQ multiplex PCR; TCRdb lists only in-frame clones, some missing. The sample includes around 160,000 clones, approximately 80% of them seen just once. The participants were between roughly 18 and 100 years old and came from under 25 US areas. Two negative PCRs, clearance, or symptom resolution had been documented for recovered Cohort 3 donors. Sequencing was performed on PBMCs or T cells enriched from blood (not recorded which). This TCR came from a woman aged 55-75 years who had recovered from COVID-19.

The DNA for the CDR3 is TGTGCCAGCTCAATGGGACAGGCCCCAGAGACCCAGTACTTC. This translates into CASSMGQAPETQYF. The chain recombines TRBV18 with TRBJ2-5; 8 bases match TRBD1. The CDR3 is made up of 14 amino acids. CDR1 KGHSH and CDR2 LQKENI come from the germline V gene. V shed 5 bases and J 4 bases; nucleotides not matched to a gene: 6.